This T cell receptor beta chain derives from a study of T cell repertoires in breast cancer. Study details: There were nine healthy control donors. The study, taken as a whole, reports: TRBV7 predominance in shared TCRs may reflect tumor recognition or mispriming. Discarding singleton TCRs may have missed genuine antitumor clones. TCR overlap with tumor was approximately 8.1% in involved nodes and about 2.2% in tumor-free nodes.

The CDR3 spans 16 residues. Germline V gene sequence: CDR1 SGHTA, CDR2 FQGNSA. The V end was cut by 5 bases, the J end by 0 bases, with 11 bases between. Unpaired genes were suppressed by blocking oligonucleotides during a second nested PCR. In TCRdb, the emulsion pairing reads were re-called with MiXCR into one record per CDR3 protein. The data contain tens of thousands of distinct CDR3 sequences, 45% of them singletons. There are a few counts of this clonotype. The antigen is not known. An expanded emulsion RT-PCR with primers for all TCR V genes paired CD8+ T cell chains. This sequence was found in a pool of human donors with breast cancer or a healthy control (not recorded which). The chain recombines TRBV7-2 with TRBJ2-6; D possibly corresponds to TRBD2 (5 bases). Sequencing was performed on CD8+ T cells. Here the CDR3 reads CASSPGGSSGANVLTF. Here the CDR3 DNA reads TGTGCCAGCAGCCCCGGAGGTAGCTCTGGGGCCAACGTCCTGACTTTC.